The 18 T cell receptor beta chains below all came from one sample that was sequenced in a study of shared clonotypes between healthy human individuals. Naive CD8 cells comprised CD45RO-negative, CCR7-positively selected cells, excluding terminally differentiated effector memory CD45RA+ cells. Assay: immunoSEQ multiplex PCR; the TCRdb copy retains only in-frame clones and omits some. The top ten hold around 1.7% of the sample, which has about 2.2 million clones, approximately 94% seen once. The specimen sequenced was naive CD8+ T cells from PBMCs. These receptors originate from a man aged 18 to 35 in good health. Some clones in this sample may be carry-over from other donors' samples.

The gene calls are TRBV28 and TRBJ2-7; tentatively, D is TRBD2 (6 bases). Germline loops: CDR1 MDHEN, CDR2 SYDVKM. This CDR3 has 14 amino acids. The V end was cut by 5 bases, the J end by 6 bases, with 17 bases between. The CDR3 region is CASSPWRGRSEQYF. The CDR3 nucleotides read TGTGCCAGCAGTCCTTGGAGGGGTCGGTCCGAGCAGTACTTC.

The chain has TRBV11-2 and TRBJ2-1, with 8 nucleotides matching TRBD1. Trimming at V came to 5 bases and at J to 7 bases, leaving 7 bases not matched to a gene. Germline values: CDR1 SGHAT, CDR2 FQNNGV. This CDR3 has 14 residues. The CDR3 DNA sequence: TGTGCCAGCAGCCCCCGGACAGGGAGTAATGAGCAGTTCTTC. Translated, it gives CASSPRTGSNEQFF.

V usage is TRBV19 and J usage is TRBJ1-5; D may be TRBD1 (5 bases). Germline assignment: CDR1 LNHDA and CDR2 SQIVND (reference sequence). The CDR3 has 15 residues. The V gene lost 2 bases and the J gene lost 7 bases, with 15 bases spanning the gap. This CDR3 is CASSILVTEGQPQHF. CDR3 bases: TGTGCCAGTAGTATATTGGTGACAGAGGGGCAGCCCCAGCATTTT. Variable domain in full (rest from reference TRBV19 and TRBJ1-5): DGGITQSPKYLFRKEGQNVTLSCEQNLNHDAMYWYRQDPGQGLRLIYYSQIVNDFQKGDIAEGYSVSREKKESFPLTVTSAQKNPTAFYLCASSILVTEGQPQHFGDGTRLSIL.

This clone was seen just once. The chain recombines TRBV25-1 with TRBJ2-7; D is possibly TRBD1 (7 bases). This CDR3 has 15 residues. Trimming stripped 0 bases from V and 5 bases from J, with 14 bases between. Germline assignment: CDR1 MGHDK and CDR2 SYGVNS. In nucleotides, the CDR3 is TGTGCCAGCAGTGAATATCAAGGGGGCGGGAACGAGCAGTACTTC. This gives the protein CASSEYQGGGNEQYF.

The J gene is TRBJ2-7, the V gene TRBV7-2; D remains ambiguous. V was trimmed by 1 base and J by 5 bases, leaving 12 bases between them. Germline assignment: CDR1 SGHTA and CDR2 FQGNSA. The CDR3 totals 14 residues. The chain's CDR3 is CASSLVGVQNEQYF. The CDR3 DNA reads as TGTGCCAGCAGCTTAGTTGGAGTGCAAAACGAGCAGTACTTC.

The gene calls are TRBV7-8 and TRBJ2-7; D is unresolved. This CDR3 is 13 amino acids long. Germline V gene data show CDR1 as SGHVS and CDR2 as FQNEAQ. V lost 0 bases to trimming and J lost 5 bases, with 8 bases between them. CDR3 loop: CASSLALGNEQYF. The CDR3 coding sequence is TGTGCCAGCAGCTTAGCTCTAGGTAACGAGCAGTACTTC.

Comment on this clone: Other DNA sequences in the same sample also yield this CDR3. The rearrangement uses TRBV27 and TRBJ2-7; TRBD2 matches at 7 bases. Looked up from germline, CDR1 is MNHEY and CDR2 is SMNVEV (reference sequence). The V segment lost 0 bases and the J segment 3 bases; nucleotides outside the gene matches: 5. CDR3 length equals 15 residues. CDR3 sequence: CASSLSGGSSYEQYF. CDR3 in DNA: TGTGCCAGCAGTTTATCTGGCGGGAGTAGCTACGAGCAGTACTTC.

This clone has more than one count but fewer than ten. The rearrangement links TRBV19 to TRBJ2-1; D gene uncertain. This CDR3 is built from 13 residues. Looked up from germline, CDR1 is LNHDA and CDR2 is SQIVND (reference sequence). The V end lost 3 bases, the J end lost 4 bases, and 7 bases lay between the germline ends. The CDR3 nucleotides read TGTGCCAGTAGTATGGACGGGTACAATGAGCAGTTCTTC. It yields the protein CASSMDGYNEQFF.

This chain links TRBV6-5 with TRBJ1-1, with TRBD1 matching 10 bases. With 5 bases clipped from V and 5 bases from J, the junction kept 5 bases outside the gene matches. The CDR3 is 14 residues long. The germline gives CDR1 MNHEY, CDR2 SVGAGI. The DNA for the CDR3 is TGTGCCAGCAGTAAGACAGGGGGCAAGACTGAAGCTTTCTTT. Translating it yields CASSKTGGKTEAFF.

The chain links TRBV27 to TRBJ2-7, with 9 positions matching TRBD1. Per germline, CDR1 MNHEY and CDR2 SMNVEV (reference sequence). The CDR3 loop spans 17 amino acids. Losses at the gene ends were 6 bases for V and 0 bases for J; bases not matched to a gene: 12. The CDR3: CASSLTGQGTTSYEQYF. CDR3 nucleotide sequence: TGTGCCAGCAGCCTCACAGGACAGGGGACGACCTCCTACGAGCAGTACTTC.

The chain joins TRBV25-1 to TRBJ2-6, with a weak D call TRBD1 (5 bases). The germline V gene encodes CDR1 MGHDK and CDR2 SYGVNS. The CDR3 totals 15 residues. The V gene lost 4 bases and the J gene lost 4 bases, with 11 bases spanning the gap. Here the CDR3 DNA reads TGTGCCAGCAGTGGACAGTTTTTGGGGGCCAACGTCCTGACTTTC. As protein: CASSGQFLGANVLTF.

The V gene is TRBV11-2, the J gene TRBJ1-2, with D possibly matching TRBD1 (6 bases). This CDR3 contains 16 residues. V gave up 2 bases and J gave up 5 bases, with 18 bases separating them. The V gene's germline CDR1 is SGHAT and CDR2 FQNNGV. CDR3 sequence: CASSLLSEGDGYGYTF. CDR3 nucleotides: TGTGCCAGCAGCTTATTATCTGAGGGGGATGGTTATGGCTACACCTTC.

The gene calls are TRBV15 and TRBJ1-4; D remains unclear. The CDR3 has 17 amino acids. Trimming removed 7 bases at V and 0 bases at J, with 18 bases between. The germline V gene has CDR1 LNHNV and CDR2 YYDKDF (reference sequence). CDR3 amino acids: CATNPGPSHATNEKLFF. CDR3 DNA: TGTGCCACCAACCCAGGACCTAGTCATGCAACTAATGAAAAACTGTTTTTT.

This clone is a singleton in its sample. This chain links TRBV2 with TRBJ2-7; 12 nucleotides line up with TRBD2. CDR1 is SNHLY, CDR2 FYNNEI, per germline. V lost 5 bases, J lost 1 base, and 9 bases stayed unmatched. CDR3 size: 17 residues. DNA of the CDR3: TGTGCCAGCAGTAGCACCGGGACTAGCGGGTTATCCTACGAGCAGTACTTC. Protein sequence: CASSSTGTSGLSYEQYF.

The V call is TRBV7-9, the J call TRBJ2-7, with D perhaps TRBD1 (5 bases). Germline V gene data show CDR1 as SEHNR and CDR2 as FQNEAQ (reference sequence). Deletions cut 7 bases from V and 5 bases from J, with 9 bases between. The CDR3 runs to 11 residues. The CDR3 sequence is CASTTGDEQYF. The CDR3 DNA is TGTGCCAGCACAACAGGCGACGAGCAGTACTTC.

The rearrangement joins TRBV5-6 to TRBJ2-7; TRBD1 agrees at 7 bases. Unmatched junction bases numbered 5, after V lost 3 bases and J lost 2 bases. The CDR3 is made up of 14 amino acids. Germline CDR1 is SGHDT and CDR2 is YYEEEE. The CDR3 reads CASSSRDSTYEQYF. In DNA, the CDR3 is TGTGCCAGCAGCTCCCGGGACAGTACCTACGAGCAGTACTTC.

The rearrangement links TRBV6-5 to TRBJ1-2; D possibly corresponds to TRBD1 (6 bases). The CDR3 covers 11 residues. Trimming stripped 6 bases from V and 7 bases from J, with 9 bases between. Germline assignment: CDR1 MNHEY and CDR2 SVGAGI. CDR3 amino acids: CASRARGGYTF. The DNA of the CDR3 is TGTGCCAGCAGGGCCAGGGGTGGCTACACCTTC.

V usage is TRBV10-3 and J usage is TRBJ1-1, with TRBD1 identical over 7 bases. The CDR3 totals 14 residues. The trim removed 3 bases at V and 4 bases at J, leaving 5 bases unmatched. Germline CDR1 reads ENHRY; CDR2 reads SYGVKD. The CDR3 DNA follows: TGTGCCATCAGTGACGTGACAGGGACCACTGAAGCTTTCTTT. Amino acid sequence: CAISDVTGTTEAFF.